This T cell receptor beta chain was profiled in a study of T cells in tuberculosis. Study at large: Sequenced TCRs come from CD1B-GMM tetramer-binding T cells. General study points: GEM motif frequencies gave 70% accuracy; the GMM repertoire gave 80% to 90%.

Sequencing used immunoSEQ multiplex PCR; TCRdb keeps in-frame clones, though not all of them. In the table there are more than 30,000 clones, 90% to 95% of which are singletons. Comments on this clone: Antigen unknown.

The germline V and J ends were trimmed by 2 bases and 2 bases, with 9 bases remaining between them. The CDR3 loop spans 14 amino acids. In germline, CDR1 is SGHRS, CDR2 YFSETQ. Sequencing was performed on PBMCs. The origin of this receptor is a donor under 30 with latent tuberculosis or without tuberculosis infection. Some clones in this sample may be carry-over from other donors' samples. The chain links TRBV5-1 to TRBJ2-3; D is possibly TRBD1 (5 bases). Written as DNA, the CDR3 is TGCGCCAGCAGCTTAGAGACAGACACAGATACGCAGTATTTT. Its translation is CASSLETDTDTQYF.